These 30 T cell receptor beta chains were all obtained from the same sample, sequenced in a study of T cell responses to AZD1222 COVID-19 vaccine. Data came from immunoSEQ multiplex PCR; TCRdb stores just in-frame clones and leaves some out. The sample lists about 120,000 clones; roughly 93% were seen once. The starting material was peripheral blood, obtained on day 0 of AZD1222 vaccination. The receptors here all came from an adult in good health.

The chain carries TRBV29-1 and TRBJ1-1; D not certain. The germline V gene has CDR1 SQVTM and CDR2 ANQGSEA. V lost 5 bases and J 4 bases, leaving 8 bases between the germline ends. CDR3 length equals 11 residues. CDR3 sequence reads: CSVNGITEAFF. As DNA, the CDR3 is TGCAGCGTTAATGGGATCACTGAAGCTTTCTTT.

The J gene is TRBJ2-3, the V gene TRBV30; 14 positions agree with TRBD2. J gave up 14 bases and V 1 base, and 14 bases lay outside the gene matches. The CDR3 contains 16 residues. Germline CDR1 and CDR2: GTSNPN and SVGIG (reference sequence). CDR3 coding DNA: TGTGCCTGGAGTGGCGGACTAGCGGGAGGATACATCGGTCTGTATTTT. Protein product: CAWSGGLAGGYIGLYF. The full variable domain, in which reference TRBV30 and TRBJ2-3 provide the parts outside the CDR3, is SQTIHQWPATLVQPVGSPLSLECTVEGTSNPNLYWYRQAAGRGLQLLFYSVGIGQISSEVPQNLSASRPQDRQFILSSKKLLLSDSGFYLCAWSGGLAGGYIGLYFGPGTRLTVL.

The chain recombines TRBV27 with TRBJ1-1; a possible D gene is TRBD1 (6 bases). CDR1 is MNHEY, CDR2 SMNVEV, per germline (reference sequence). The CDR3 totals 13 residues. V lost 3 bases, J lost 4 bases, and 9 bases lay in between. CDR3 in amino acids: CASSFQGGTEAFF. CDR3 DNA: TGTGCCAGCAGTTTCCAAGGGGGCACTGAAGCTTTCTTT.

The CDR3 DNA is TGTGCCAGCAGCCCCCGACTAGATGATGGCTACGAGCAGTACTTC. It specifies CASSPRLDDGYEQYF. The chain couples TRBV11-2 to TRBJ2-7; a possible D gene is TRBD2 (6 bases). Trimming removed 5 bases at V and 3 bases at J, with 17 bases between. CDR3 size: 15 residues. Germline assignment: CDR1 SGHAT and CDR2 FQNNGV.

This chain joins TRBV29-1 and TRBJ1-2; the match to TRBD1 covers 8 bases. Germline lookup yields CDR1 SQVTM and CDR2 ANQGSEA. Unmatched junction bases numbered 1, after V lost 2 bases and J lost 8 bases. The CDR3 has 11 amino acids. Here the CDR3 DNA reads TGCAGCGTTGAAACAGGGGGGGGCTACACCTTC. Residues: CSVETGGGYTF.

The gene calls are TRBV5-1 and TRBJ2-5; the D is unclear. CDR1 is SGHRS, CDR2 YFSETQ, per germline. Trimming left V 2 bases short and J 2 bases short, with 7 bases between. This CDR3 spans 13 amino acids. The CDR3 here is CASSFTLQETQYF. As DNA, the CDR3 is TGCGCCAGCAGCTTCACACTGCAAGAGACCCAGTACTTC.

The V call is TRBV7-8, the J call TRBJ1-1; no firm D call. Trimming took off 1 base at V and 5 bases at J, with 11 bases between the two ends. Per the germline V gene, CDR1 is SGHVS and CDR2 is FQNEAQ. CDR3 length: 14 amino acids. In DNA form, the CDR3 reads TGTGCCAGCAGCTTAGTTACAGCGGGAACTGAAGCTTTCTTT. Protein product: CASSLVTAGTEAFF. Together with reference TRBV7-8 and TRBJ1-1, the CDR3 gives the full variable domain: GAGVSQSPRYKVAKRGQDVALRCDPISGHVSLFWYQQALGQGPEFLTYFQNEAQLDKSGLPSDRFFAERPEGSVSTLKIQRTQQEDSAVYLCASSLVTAGTEAFFGQGTRLTVV.

CDR3 region: CASSLAHSSGNPYNEQFF. For the CDR3, the DNA is TGTGCCAGCAGCTTAGCCCATTCTAGCGGCAACCCCTACAATGAGCAGTTCTTC. This rearrangement joins TRBV7-9 to TRBJ2-1; 7 bases are a match to TRBD2. In germline, CDR1 is SEHNR, CDR2 FQNEAQ (reference sequence). The CDR3 is 18 residues long. The junction had 10 bases not matched to a gene; V was cut back by 0 bases and J by 2 bases.

The chain combines TRBV7-9 with TRBJ1-4; 7 bases match TRBD1. After removal of 0 bases from V and 7 bases from J, the junction contained 8 bases not matched to a gene. The CDR3 contains 16 residues. Germline V gene data show CDR1 as SEHNR and CDR2 as FQNEAQ (reference sequence). CDR3 sequence (DNA): TGTGCCAGCAGCTTAGCTTATACAGGGGTGGGTGAAAAACTGTTTTTT. This encodes CASSLAYTGVGEKLFF. The complete variable domain, with remaining parts taken from reference TRBV7-9 and TRBJ1-4, reads DTGVSQNPRHKITKRGQNVTFRCDPISEHNRLYWYRQTLGQGPEFLTYFQNEAQLEKSRLLSDRFSAERPKGSFSTLEIQRTEQGDSAMYLCASSLAYTGVGEKLFFGSGTQLSVL.

The V and J genes are TRBV7-9 and TRBJ1-1; D is unresolved. The CDR3 runs 15 residues. Germline V lookup: CDR1 SEHNR, CDR2 FQNEAQ (reference sequence). Trimming took off 4 bases at V and 4 bases at J, with 16 bases between the two ends. CDR3 nucleotides: TGTGCCAGCAGCTCGTCGAACGCGCATATCACTGAAGCTTTCTTT. Translation: CASSSSNAHITEAFF.

The chain combines TRBV28 with TRBJ1-5; 7 bases match TRBD1. The CDR3 is made up of 18 amino acids. Germline values: CDR1 MDHEN, CDR2 SYDVKM. V was clipped by 4 bases and J by 0 bases; unmatched bases: 12. CDR3 region: CASSSFPTGTFSNQPQHF. The CDR3 coding sequence is TGTGCCAGCAGTTCATTCCCGACAGGGACTTTTAGCAATCAGCCCCAGCATTTT.

This sequence joins TRBV5-1 and TRBJ2-7; D is uncertain. V lost 2 bases, J lost 1 base, and 4 bases lay in between. The CDR3 is 12 amino acids. Germline CDR1 is SGHRS and CDR2 is YFSETQ. The CDR3 region is CASSFDSYEQYF. CDR3 nucleotides: TGCGCCAGCAGCTTTGATTCCTACGAGCAGTACTTC.

In DNA, the CDR3 is TGTGCCAGCAGCGTAGGTCGGAGAGAGACAGACCGATCTGCGGGCGCTGAAGCTTTCTTT. It yields the protein CASSVGRRETDRSAGAEAFF. The gene calls are TRBV9 and TRBJ1-1; tentative D call: TRBD1 (5 bases). The CDR3 runs 20 residues. Trimming pared 0 bases from V and 6 bases from J, leaving 30 bases between. In germline, CDR1 is SGDLS, CDR2 YYNGEE.

V gene TRBV4-2 combines with J gene TRBJ2-3, with 9 bases aligning to TRBD2. Trimming cost V 6 bases and J 5 bases; bases outside gene matches: 6. The CDR3 is made up of 14 amino acids. CDR1 is LGHNA and CDR2 is YNFKEQ in the germline V gene. The CDR3: CASSPSGMGDTQYF. DNA of the CDR3: TGTGCCAGCAGTCCTAGCGGGATGGGAGATACGCAGTATTTT.

The table lists this clone with a count of one. The rearrangement joins TRBV24-1 to TRBJ2-2, with TRBD2 matching over 10 bases. V gave up 7 bases and J gave up 6 bases; unmatched junction bases: 1. Per the germline V gene, CDR1 is KGHDR and CDR2 is SFDVKD. This CDR3 region has 13 residues. The chain's CDR3 is CATRAGGAGELFF. The CDR3 nucleotides are TGTGCCACCAGAGCGGGAGGGGCCGGGGAGCTGTTTTTT.

The sample holds a few counts of this clone. The CDR3 region is CASSGVSGPVIRNQPQHF. The CDR3 DNA reads as TGTGCCAGCAGTGGGGTTTCAGGACCTGTAATTCGCAATCAGCCCCAGCATTTT. J is TRBJ1-5 and V is TRBV6-1; D call uncertain. Trimming shortened V by 4 bases and J by 2 bases, and 21 bases separated the two germline ends. CDR1 is MNHNS, CDR2 SASEGT, per germline. The CDR3 contains 18 residues.

This rearrangement joins TRBV27 to TRBJ1-6, with 7 bases that match TRBD1. The CDR3 sequence is 15 residues long. Germline V gene data show CDR1 as MNHEY and CDR2 as SMNVEV (reference sequence). V gave up 6 bases and J gave up 7 bases; unmatched junction bases: 9. The CDR3 DNA is TGTGCCAGCAGCCCGACGGGACAGCCCAATTCACCCCTCCACTTT. Translating it yields CASSPTGQPNSPLHF.

This clone was counted once. The chain has TRBV9 and TRBJ2-3; 8 bases line up with TRBD2. Germline lookup yields CDR1 SGDLS and CDR2 YYNGEE. V lost 0 bases, J lost 3 bases, and 3 bases stayed unmatched. The CDR3 totals 15 residues. Here the CDR3 DNA reads TGTGCCAGCAGCGTAGGGGCGGGAGGAACAGATACGCAGTATTTT. As protein: CASSVGAGGTDTQYF.

V and J are TRBV19 and TRBJ1-1, with D possibly being TRBD1 (6 bases). From germline, CDR1 is LNHDA and CDR2 SQIVND (reference sequence). V was clipped by 8 bases and J by 4 bases, with 17 bases between them. The CDR3 extends over 14 amino acids. The chain's CDR3 is CASAPVSRGTEAFF. The DNA for the CDR3 is TGTGCCAGTGCCCCAGTGTCCAGGGGCACTGAAGCTTTCTTT.

This chain links TRBV4-1 with TRBJ2-1; the match to TRBD2 covers 8 bases. V lost 0 bases, J lost 13 bases, and 20 bases stayed unmatched. Germline V CDR1 and CDR2: MGHRA, YSYEKL. This CDR3 spans 18 amino acids. CDR3 protein: CASSQEFLGLGGPLKQFF. Here the CDR3 DNA reads TGCGCCAGCAGCCAAGAGTTCTTGGGACTAGGGGGACCACTGAAACAGTTCTTC.

On this clone itself: The sample contains more than one DNA sequence encoding this CDR3. V and J are TRBV3-1 (or the pseudogene TRBV3-2) and TRBJ1-2; D is uncertain. V was pared by 1 base and J by 4 bases, with 1 base between. Looked up from germline, CDR1 is LGHDT and CDR2 is YNNKEL (reference sequence). The CDR3 loop spans 11 amino acids. The CDR3 reads CASSQGYGYTF. CDR3 nucleotides: TGTGCCAGCAGCCAAGGCTATGGCTACACCTTC.

The chain employs TRBV19 and TRBJ2-2; possible D gene TRBD1, 6 bases. Trimming shortened V by 7 bases and J by 4 bases, and 16 bases separated the two germline ends. The CDR3 runs to 15 residues. Germline V gene sequence: CDR1 LNHDA, CDR2 SQIVND (reference sequence). The CDR3 DNA reads TGTGCCAGTAAGGTAACAGGGCCTCGCACCGGGGAGCTGTTTTTT. Protein product: CASKVTGPRTGELFF.

The rearrangement links TRBV3-1 (or the pseudogene TRBV3-2) to TRBJ2-3, with D possibly TRBD2 on 5 matching bases. V lost 2 bases and J lost 2, with 8 bases in between. This CDR3 comprises 14 residues. The germline V gene has CDR1 LGHDT and CDR2 YNNKEL (reference sequence). The CDR3 DNA sequence: TGTGCCAGCAGCCAACTGGGAGCCACAGATACGCAGTATTTT. Translation: CASSQLGATDTQYF.

V and J are TRBV27 and TRBJ2-7, with 8 bases that match TRBD2. This CDR3 region has 13 residues. The ends lost 6 bases at V and 2 bases at J; junction bases unmatched: 3. The germline V gene encodes CDR1 MNHEY and CDR2 SMNVEV (reference sequence). CDR3 protein: CASSRGLAYEQYF. Here the CDR3 DNA reads TGTGCCAGCAGCAGGGGACTAGCCTACGAGCAGTACTTC.

The gene calls are TRBV11-2 and TRBJ2-7; TRBD1 matches 11 bases. Trimming took 5 bases from V and 10 from J; bases not matched to a gene: 4. The CDR3 is made up of 12 amino acids. The germline V gene encodes CDR1 SGHAT and CDR2 FQNNGV. The CDR3 sequence is CASSRTGGDQYF. The CDR3 coding sequence is TGTGCCAGCAGCCGGACAGGGGGCGATCAGTACTTC.

V is TRBV29-1 and J is TRBJ1-1; D unresolved. This CDR3 contains 9 residues. Looked up from germline, CDR1 is SQVTM and CDR2 is ANQGSEA. The V end was cut by 2 bases, the J end by 10 bases, with 5 bases between. As DNA, the CDR3 is TGCAGCGTTGAACCGGGAGCTTTCTTT. Encoded protein: CSVEPGAFF.

The chain uses TRBV7-9 and TRBJ1-2, with a tentative D call TRBD1 (5 bases). From germline, CDR1 is SEHNR and CDR2 FQNEAQ (reference sequence). V shed 4 bases and J shed 1 base, with 10 bases lying between them. The CDR3 consists of 14 residues. This CDR3 is CASSSPGINYGYTF. CDR3 nucleotide sequence: TGTGCCAGCAGCTCCCCAGGGATTAACTATGGCTACACCTTC.

V usage is TRBV30 and J usage is TRBJ2-1; D possibly corresponds to TRBD2 (5 bases). Deletions cut 0 bases from V and 8 bases from J, with 17 bases between. The germline V gene encodes CDR1 GTSNPN and CDR2 SVGIG (reference sequence). The CDR3 contains 15 residues. The DNA for the CDR3 is TGTGCCTGGAGTGTGGGTGGGAGTGGATTTGATGAGCAGTTCTTC. Its translation: CAWSVGGSGFDEQFF.

The chain joins TRBV11-2 to TRBJ2-3; perhaps D is TRBD1 or TRBD2 (5 bases each). The CDR3 loop spans 16 amino acids. The ends were cut back, 5 bases at V and 6 bases at J, with 21 bases in the middle. Germline loops: CDR1 SGHAT, CDR2 FQNNGV. The CDR3 sequence: CASSVFGGRDRDTQYF. CDR3 DNA: TGTGCCAGCAGCGTATTTGGGGGACGTGATCGGGATACGCAGTATTTT. The whole variable domain, filled in from reference TRBV11-2 and TRBJ2-3, reads EAGVAQSPRYKIIEKRQSVAFWCNPISGHATLYWYQQILGQGPKLLIQFQNNGVVDDSQLPKDRFSAERLKGVDSTLKIQPAKLEDSAVYLCASSVFGGRDRDTQYFGPGTRLTVL.

The chain employs TRBV29-1 and TRBJ2-6; D remains unclear. The V gene's germline CDR1 is SQVTM and CDR2 ANQGSEA. This CDR3 region has 12 residues. V dropped 5 bases and J dropped 1 base, with 3 bases sitting between them. The CDR3 reads CSVNSGANVLTF. The CDR3, as DNA: TGCAGCGTTAATTCTGGGGCCAACGTCCTGACTTTC.